Sequencing of this T cell receptor beta chain was carried out in a study of cytomegalovirus exposure and HLA in healthy donors. The study, taken as a whole, reports: Solely CMV serostatus was available to characterize immune exposure. It was reported in a later analysis that an Asian-associated ancestry cluster showed fewer N-insertions than the approximately 700-donor mean. The productive fraction for most TCR beta V segments was about 87% or about 30% in an earlier analysis.

Comments on this clone: The antigen remains unidentified.

Per germline, CDR1 ENHRY and CDR2 SYGVKD. CDR3 length equals 19 residues. Trimming shortened V by 3 bases and J by 6 bases, and 24 bases separated the two germline ends. Amplification used 60 Vbeta primers and 13 Jbeta primers. Here immunoSEQ multiplex PCR was the method, and the copy in TCRdb shows in-frame clones only, minus some. The sample includes roughly 200,000 clones, over 65% of them seen just once. The specimen was PBMCs. The V and J genes are TRBV10-3 and TRBJ1-6; D is uncertain. The origin of this receptor is a woman aged 30 to 39 in good health and CMV-seronegative. DNA of the CDR3: TGTGCCATCAGTGATGGGAGGTCCCTAGACCGATTGTCTAATTCACCCCTCCACTTT. Its protein is CAISDGRSLDRLSNSPLHF.